Shown below are 11 T cell receptor beta chains from a single sample sequenced in a study of human T cells and chemical hapten exposure. Using its own MiXCR run on the RACE reads, TCRdb lists one record per CDR3 protein. The table has tens of thousands of distinct CDR3 sequences, about 10% seen once; the top ten hold under 2%. Time point defined: patch test 2, 6 weeks after DPC sensitization. Treatment described: therapeutic diphenylcyclopropenone sensitization with weekly scalp DPC. The material was whole blood, obtained in connection with sensitization to the hapten diphenylcyclopropenone (DPC). All receptors derive from a woman aged 50 to 60 with alopecia areata. Some clones in this sample may be carry-over from other donors' samples.

This clonotype was seen at least ten times. This chain uses TRBV29-1 with TRBJ2-5; no clear D gene. From germline, CDR1 is SQVTM and CDR2 ANQGSEA. The CDR3 spans 12 residues. Trimming left V 4 bases short and J 1 base short, with 7 bases between. The CDR3 sequence: CSVGGSQETQYF. The CDR3 nucleotides are TGCAGCGTTGGCGGCAGCCAAGAGACCCAGTACTTC.

This clonotype occurred a few times. The rearrangement links TRBV7-2 to TRBJ2-6, with 8 nucleotides matching TRBD1. From germline, CDR1 is SGHTA and CDR2 FQGNSA. Trimming cost V 2 bases and J 2 bases; bases outside gene matches: 2. The CDR3 consists of 16 residues. CDR3: CASSLRTGTGANVLTF. In DNA form, the CDR3 reads TGTGCCAGCAGCTTAAGGACAGGGACTGGGGCCAACGTCCTGACTTTC.

This clonotype has a count of ten or more. This chain's CDR3 is CASSSEGTGITEAFF. DNA of the CDR3: TGCGCCAGCAGCTCCGAGGGGACAGGGATCACTGAAGCTTTCTTT. This sequence joins TRBV5-1 and TRBJ1-1, with TRBD1 matching 9 bases. V lost 3 bases and J lost 4; bases outside the gene matches: 7. The CDR3 loop spans 15 amino acids. Germline CDR1 SGHRS, CDR2 YFSETQ.

This clonotype was found a few times. The chain has TRBV15 and TRBJ1-1; no definite D call. The CDR3 is 15 residues long. The V gene lost 1 base and the J gene lost 0 bases, with 9 bases spanning the gap. The germline V gene encodes CDR1 LNHNV and CDR2 YYDKDF (reference sequence). The CDR3, as DNA: TGTGCCACCAGCAGAGGGTCGGCGGTGAACACTGAAGCTTTCTTT. Its protein product is CATSRGSAVNTEAFF.

J is TRBJ2-5 and V is TRBV29-1; weak D call: TRBD1 (6 bases). V lost 7 bases to trimming and J lost 2 bases, with 11 bases between them. CDR1 SQVTM and CDR2 ANQGSEA come from the germline V gene. The CDR3 length is 12 residues. The CDR3 bases are TGCAGCGCCAGGACAGTTCAAGAGACCCAGTACTTC. Encoded protein: CSARTVQETQYF.

This clonotype was counted ten times or more. The gene calls are TRBV11-2 and TRBJ2-1; 12 nucleotides align to TRBD2. Per the germline V gene, CDR1 is SGHAT and CDR2 is FQNNGV. The CDR3 runs to 16 residues. Germline trimming cut 4 bases from V and 0 bases from J; bases unmatched to any gene: 1. The CDR3 DNA follows: TGTGCCAGCAGCTGGACTAGCGGGGTCTCCTACAATGAGCAGTTCTTC. Its translation: CASSWTSGVSYNEQFF.

The table lists this clonotype with many counts. The chain uses TRBV5-1 and TRBJ1-2, with 8 bases matching TRBD1. Trimming at V came to 4 bases and at J to 4 bases, leaving 6 bases not matched to a gene. CDR1 and CDR2 from the germline V gene are SGHRS and YFSETQ. The CDR3 totals 14 residues. CDR3 coding DNA: TGCGCCAGCAGCGTGGGACAGGAGATCTATGGCTACACCTTC. Translating gives CASSVGQEIYGYTF. The full variable domain, with the rest looked up from reference TRBV5-1 and TRBJ1-2, is KAGVTQTPRYLIKTRGQQVTLSCSPISGHRSVSWYQQTPGQGLQFLFEYFSETQRNKGNFPGRFSGRQFSNSRSEMNVSTLELGDSALYLCASSVGQEIYGYTFGSGTRLTVV.

This clonotype was counted between two and nine times. V gene TRBV6-2 or TRBV6-3 combines with J gene TRBJ2-7; a weak D match, TRBD2 (6 bases). V was clipped by 5 bases and J by 1 base, with 15 bases between them. The CDR3 is made up of 15 amino acids. Germline values: CDR1 MNHEY, CDR2 SVGEGT. Here the CDR3 reads CASSGPGRGSYEQYF. CDR3 nucleotide sequence: TGTGCCAGCAGTGGTCCGGGCCGGGGGTCCTACGAGCAGTACTTC.

This clonotype came up many times. The chain recombines TRBV6-5 with TRBJ1-6; weak D call: TRBD1 (5 bases). Trimming pared 0 bases from V and 7 bases from J, leaving 10 bases between. The CDR3 consists of 15 residues. Germline assignment: CDR1 MNHEY and CDR2 SVGAGI. As DNA, the CDR3 is TGTGCCAGCAGTTACTCGGCAGGGTGGAATTCACCCCTCCACTTT. Protein sequence: CASSYSAGWNSPLHF.

This clonotype was counted ten times or more. The chain carries TRBV11-2 and TRBJ2-7; 7 bases are shared with TRBD2. The CDR3 has 13 amino acids. V was pared by 7 bases and J by 3 bases, with 6 bases of the junction left unmatched. CDR1 and CDR2 (germline): SGHAT, FQNNGV. DNA of the CDR3: TGTGCCAGCACTTCGGGGGGAAGCTACGAGCAGTACTTC. Translated, it gives CASTSGGSYEQYF.

Note on this clonotype: Just one base apart from a much larger clone, this may be a read error. The V and J genes are TRBV5-1 and TRBJ2-3; D gene ambiguous. Germline V gene sequence: CDR1 SGHRS, CDR2 YFSETQ. There are 14 residues in the CDR3. V lost 1 base and J 1 base, leaving 7 bases between the germline ends. The CDR3 protein is CASSLRQGTDTQYF. CDR3 coding DNA: TGCGCCAGCAGCTTGCGTCAGGGCACAGATACGCAGTATTTT.